This T cell receptor (beta chain) was found in a study of metastatic and nonmetastatic thyroid tumors. Study-level information: Comparative analysis of repertoires was undertaken across blood and tumor or nodule tissue obtained from malignant and benign thyroid patients.

Original methodology: Variation in CDR3 across clinicopathological groups served as the basis for constructing a distant-metastasis classifier in papillary thyroid cancer. With MiXCR, TCRdb reprocessed the PCR reads. TCRdb, rather than the study authors, made the V and J calls. The top ten hold around 9.9% of the sample, which has around 16,000 clones, under 30% seen once. Thyroid surgery was performed in patients who had received no treatment beforehand. This clone was detected many times. What it binds is not known. The V end was cut by 2 bases, the J end by 3 bases, with 1 base between. This CDR3 region has 12 residues. Looked up from germline, CDR1 is KGHDR and CDR2 is SFDVKD. General study points: In both blood and tumor samples, TCR beta diversity was reported significantly higher for malignant than benign nodules.

The source is a male donor with papillary thyroid cancer or a benign thyroid nodule (not recorded which). Some clones in this sample may be carry-over from other donors' samples. The sequenced sample consisted of blood. The chain employs TRBV24-1 and TRBJ1-5; D ambiguous. Here the CDR3 reads CATSDSNQPQHF. In DNA form, the CDR3 reads TGTGCCACCAGTGATTCCAATCAGCCCCAGCATTTT.